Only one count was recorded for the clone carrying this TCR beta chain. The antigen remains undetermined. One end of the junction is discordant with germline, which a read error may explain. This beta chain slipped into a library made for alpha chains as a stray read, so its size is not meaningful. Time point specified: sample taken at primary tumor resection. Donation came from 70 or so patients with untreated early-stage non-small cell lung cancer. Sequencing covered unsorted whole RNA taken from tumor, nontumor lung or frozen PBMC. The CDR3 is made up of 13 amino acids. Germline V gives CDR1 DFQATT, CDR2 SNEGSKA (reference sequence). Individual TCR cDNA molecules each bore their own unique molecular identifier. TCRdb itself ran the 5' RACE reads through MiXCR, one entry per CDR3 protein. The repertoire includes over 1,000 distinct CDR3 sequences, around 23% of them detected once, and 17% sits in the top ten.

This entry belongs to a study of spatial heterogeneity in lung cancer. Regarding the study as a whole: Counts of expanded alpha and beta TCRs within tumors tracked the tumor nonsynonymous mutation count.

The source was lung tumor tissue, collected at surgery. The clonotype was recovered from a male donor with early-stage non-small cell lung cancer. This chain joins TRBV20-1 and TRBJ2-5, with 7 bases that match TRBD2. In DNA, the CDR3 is TGCACCCCGGTGGGGGGGAACCAAGAGACCCAGCACTTC. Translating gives CTPVGGNQETQHF.